Listed below are T cell receptor beta chains from one sample, sequenced in a study of CD8 T cells in ankylosing spondylitis. MiXCR was run by TCRdb on the 5' RACE reads, yielding one entry per CDR3 protein. The sample records 80,000 to 100,000 distinct CDR3 sequences, about 8.3% being singletons. Sequenced sample: blood, either unsorted or a sorted T cell fraction (not recorded which). The receptor set was obtained from a male donor with ankylosing spondylitis or in good health (not recorded which). CDR3s include the opening cysteine and the closing phenylalanine or tryptophan. D genes are given only for firm matches. Where a row states a size, it is once, few, many or the class of an expanded clone; other rows omit it.

TRBJ1-1	many	.	TRBV5-1	CASSLSGEGAFF	TGCGCCAGCAGCTTGAGCGGGGAGGGAGCTTTCTTT
TRBJ2-1	many	TRBD2	TRBV20-1	CSARRTSGGRGNEQFF	TGCAGTGCTAGGCGGACTAGCGGGGGTCGGGGAAATGAGCAGTTCTTC
TRBJ1-4	many	.	TRBV6-6	CASSSQPTGEKLFF	TGTGCCAGCAGTTCCCAGCCGACAGGCGAAAAACTGTTTTTT
TRBJ2-7	few	.	TRBV28	CASSSRVYEQYF	TGTGCCAGCAGCTCGCGGGTCTACGAGCAGTACTTC
TRBJ1-1	many	.	TRBV6-1	CASSEFGVNTEAFF	TGTGCCAGCAGTGAATTTGGGGTGAACACTGAAGCTTTCTTT
TRBJ2-1	.	TRBD1	TRBV7-2	CASSLATGGFNEQFF	TGTGCCAGCAGCTTAGCGACAGGGGGTTTTAATGAGCAGTTCTTC
TRBJ2-1	many	.	TRBV11-1	CASSLPGGKSNEQFF	TGTGCCAGCAGCTTACCTGGGGGGAAAAGCAATGAGCAGTTCTTC
TRBJ1-2	many	TRBD1	TRBV6-2/TRBV6-3	CASNRQGDGYTF	TGTGCCAGCAACAGACAGGGGGATGGCTACACCTTC
TRBJ2-5	many	TRBD2	TRBV5-1	CASSWTSGSRETQYF	TGCGCCAGCAGCTGGACTAGCGGGAGTCGAGAGACCCAGTACTTC
TRBJ2-1	many	.	TRBV27	CASSFEGRIKYNEQFF	TGTGCCAGCAGTTTTGAGGGCAGAATTAAATACAATGAGCAGTTCTTC
TRBJ2-7	many	TRBD1	TRBV20-1	CSAYQTQGAYYEQYF	TGCAGTGCTTACCAAACACAGGGGGCGTATTACGAGCAGTACTTC
TRBJ1-2	many	.	TRBV7-2	CASSLGFSLDGYTF	TGTGCCAGCAGCTTAGGTTTTAGTCTCGATGGCTACACCTTC
TRBJ2-2	many	.	TRBV7-7	CASRGGQENTGELFF	TGTGCTAGCAGGGGCGGGCAGGAGAACACCGGGGAGCTGTTTTTT
TRBJ2-3	many	.	TRBV4-3	CASSQGLSTSTDTQYF	TGCGCCAGCAGCCAAGGACTATCCACTAGCACAGATACGCAGTATTTT
TRBJ1-1	many	TRBD1	TRBV4-2	CASSQGTGENTEAFF	TGTGCCAGCAGCCAAGGGACAGGGGAAAACACTGAAGCTTTCTTT
TRBJ2-1	many	TRBD2	TRBV18	CASSPPLAGGGNEQFF	TGTGCCAGCTCACCACCCCTAGCGGGAGGTGGCAATGAGCAGTTCTTC
TRBJ2-1	once	TRBD1	TRBV20-1	CSASKGASSYNEQFF	TGCAGTGCTTCTAAGGGGGCTAGCTCCTACAATGAGCAGTTCTTC
TRBJ2-4	many	TRBD2	TRBV7-6	CASSPGPLAEFIAKNIQYF	TGTGCCAGCAGCCCTGGGCCCCTAGCGGAGTTTATAGCCAAAAACATTCAGTACTTC
TRBJ2-1	few	.	TRBV14	CASSQDTQGSHNEQFF	TGTGCCAGCAGCCAAGATACTCAGGGGTCCCACAATGAGCAGTTCTTC
TRBJ2-1	many	TRBD2	TRBV29-1	CSVVLAGGAYNEQFF	TGCAGCGTAGTCCTAGCGGGAGGAGCCTACAATGAGCAGTTCTTC
TRBJ2-6	many	.	TRBV7-2	CASSLKVSGANVLTF	TGTGCCAGCAGCTTAAAGGTCTCGGGGGCCAACGTCCTGACTTTC
TRBJ2-1	.	TRBD2	TRBV6-1	CASSVLAGGPHEQFF	TGTGCCAGCAGTGTCTTAGCGGGGGGCCCCCATGAGCAGTTCTTC
TRBJ2-1	many	.	TRBV6-2/TRBV6-3	CASSAGHDQFF	TGTGCCAGCAGTGCGGGACACGACCAGTTCTTC
TRBJ1-1	few	.	TRBV20-1	CSASLGFRGTEAFF	TGCAGTGCTAGTCTGGGTTTTCGCGGCACTGAAGCTTTCTTT
TRBJ2-7	many	TRBD1	TRBV20-1	CSARVRDRASEQYF	TGCAGTGCTAGAGTTCGGGACAGGGCTTCCGAGCAGTACTTC
TRBJ2-3	many	.	TRBV20-1	CSAARGTDTQYF	TGCAGTGCTGCCAGGGGCACAGATACGCAGTATTTT
TRBJ1-5	many	.	TRBV7-2	CASSFGRNQPQHF	TGTGCCAGCAGCTTCGGAAGAAATCAGCCCCAGCATTTT
TRBJ2-5	many	TRBD2	TRBV19	CASRPLAGYETQYF	TGTGCCAGTAGACCGCTAGCGGGATACGAGACCCAGTACTTC
TRBJ1-1	few	TRBD1	TRBV7-2	CASSVDRGNTEAFF	TGTGCCAGCAGCGTAGACAGGGGGAACACTGAAGCTTTCTTT
TRBJ1-6	many	.	TRBV7-9	CASSLDVQNSPLHF	TGTGCCAGCAGCTTAGATGTTCAAAATTCACCCCTCCACTTT
TRBJ1-1	many	.	TRBV29-1	CSVSKAYMNTEAFF	TGCAGCGTTTCTAAGGCTTACATGAACACTGAAGCTTTCTTT
TRBJ1-3	many	.	TRBV20-1	CSARADRVGNTIYF	TGCAGTGCTAGAGCTGACAGAGTCGGAAACACCATATATTTT
TRBJ2-1	many	.	TRBV6-2/TRBV6-3	CASPEQGSQFF	TGTGCCAGCCCGGAACAGGGTAGCCAGTTCTTC
TRBJ1-2	many	.	TRBV20-1	CSATRGRGYGYTF	TGCAGTGCTACCAGGGGCAGAGGCTATGGCTACACCTTC
TRBJ2-5	many	.	TRBV12-3/TRBV12-4	CASSPGAAGETQYF	TGTGCCAGCAGTCCCGGTGCCGCCGGGGAGACCCAGTACTTC
TRBJ2-4	many	TRBD1	TRBV3-1	CASSHSSRDRAPFQYF	TGTGCCAGCAGCCATTCCTCCCGGGACAGGGCCCCCTTTCAGTACTTC
TRBJ1-5	many	TRBD1	TRBV12-3/TRBV12-4	CASSLALGQVGQPQHF	TGTGCCAGCAGTTTAGCGCTGGGACAGGTGGGTCAGCCCCAGCATTTT
TRBJ1-1	few	.	TRBV7-2	CASSSEPVRGRTEAFF	TGTGCCAGCAGCTCCGAACCCGTCCGTGGGCGGACTGAAGCTTTCTTT
TRBJ1-5	many	TRBD1	TRBV4-2	CASSQGRDRGGQKPQHF	TGTGCCAGCAGCCAAGGCCGGGACAGGGGGGGACAGAAGCCCCAGCATTTT
TRBJ1-6	many	.	TRBV11-2	CASSLRLRGSSYNSPLHF	TGTGCCAGCAGCTTAAGGCTCCGAGGGAGCTCCTATAATTCACCCCTCCACTTT